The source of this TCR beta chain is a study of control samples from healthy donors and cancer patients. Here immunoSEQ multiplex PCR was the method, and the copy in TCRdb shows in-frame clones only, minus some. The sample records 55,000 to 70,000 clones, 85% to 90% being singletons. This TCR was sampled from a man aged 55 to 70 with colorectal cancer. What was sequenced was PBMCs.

The CDR3 loop is CASSLAGYPYEQYF. Here the CDR3 DNA reads TGCGCCAGCAGCTTGGCCGGGTACCCCTACGAGCAGTACTTC. This rearrangement joins TRBV5-1 to TRBJ2-7; D unresolved. V was shortened by 0 bases and J by 2 bases, with 9 bases between the two germline ends. This CDR3 spans 14 amino acids. Germline V gene data show CDR1 as SGHRS and CDR2 as YFSETQ.